This T cell receptor (beta chain) was profiled in a study of T cell changes during pregnancy in multiple sclerosis. TCRdb keeps only in-frame clones here, not all; method: immunoSEQ multiplex PCR. The sample lists about 36,000 clones, around 91% seen once, with 0.47% in the top ten. Germline assignment: CDR1 SGHAT and CDR2 FQNNGV. V lost 2 bases and J lost 4; bases outside the gene matches: 6. CDR3 length: 15 amino acids. This clonotype originated in a female donor in good health, enrolled as a control in a pregnancy study. The genes are TRBV11-2 and TRBJ2-7; 9 bases fit TRBD2. Material: CD4+ T cells from peripheral blood mononuclear cells, obtained in the second trimester of pregnancy. The CDR3 coding sequence is TGTGCCAGCAGCTTATCGGCGGGGGGGTCGTACGAGCAGTACTTC. Its protein is CASSLSAGGSYEQYF.